This is a list of T cell receptor beta chains from one sample in a study of OX40 agonist ivuxolimab in advanced cancers. Profiling relied on immunoSEQ multiplex PCR, and the TCRdb table lists in-frame clones only, not all of them. The repertoire has under 30,000 clones, around 80% of them found once; the top ten carry about 15%. Sequencing was performed on CD4+ or CD8+ T cells sorted from blood, taken in a trial of the OX40 agonist ivuxolimab. The receptors were sampled from an adult with an advanced solid tumor such as melanoma, head and neck, liver or kidney cancer. CDR3s include the opening cysteine and the closing phenylalanine or tryptophan. D genes are given only for firm matches. Part of the rows lack a size; the others show once, few, many or a class for expanded clones.

j_call | v_call | d_call | clone_size | cdr3_nt | cdr3_aa
TRBJ2-1 | TRBV13 | . | . | TGTGCCAGCAGCCGCCGGGGACCCGCCTACAATGAGCAGTTCTTC | CASSRRGPAYNEQFF
TRBJ2-2 | TRBV6-6 | . | once | TGTGCCAGCATAGGGACAACCTACACCGGGGAGCTGTTTTTT | CASIGTTYTGELFF
TRBJ1-1 | TRBV27 | TRBD1 | . | TGTGCCAGCAGTCGAGTAGGGACAGCGAACACTGAAGCTTTCTTT | CASSRVGTANTEAFF
TRBJ2-5 | TRBV25-1 | TRBD1 | . | TGTGCCAGCAGTGAAAGTCCAGACAGGGGACAAGAGACCCAGTACTTC | CASSESPDRGQETQYF
TRBJ1-5 | TRBV5-5 | . | . | TGTGCCAGCAGCATTGGTGGTCAGGGGAATCAGCCCCAGCATTTT | CASSIGGQGNQPQHF
TRBJ2-3 | TRBV4-1 | TRBD1 | . | TGCGCCAGCAGCCAAGCGGGACAGACTCGCACAGATACGCAGTATTTT | CASSQAGQTRTDTQYF
TRBJ2-2 | TRBV7-8 | TRBD2 | . | TGTGCCAGCAGCTCTGAGGGACTAGCGGCGCGGAAAGTAAACACCGGGGAGCTGTTTTTT | CASSSEGLAARKVNTGELFF
TRBJ1-4 | TRBV15 | . | . | TGTGCCACCAGCAGAGAGTTTGATGAAAAACTGTTTTTT | CATSREFDEKLFF
TRBJ1-2 | TRBV6-5 | . | . | TGTGCCAGCAGTTACTCGAGTACAGGGTCTCACTATGGCTACACCTTC | CASSYSSTGSHYGYTF
TRBJ2-3 | TRBV11-3 | . | . | TGTGCCAGCAGCTTTTGGGGGGGCCGCCCAGATACGCAGTATTTT | CASSFWGGRPDTQYF
TRBJ2-6 | TRBV9 | . | . | TGTGCCAGCAGCGTAGAGGCTGGCGACGTCCTGACTTTC | CASSVEAGDVLTF
TRBJ1-1 | TRBV20-1 | . | few | TGCAGTGCTAGGCAAGGACCGAGAGCTTTCTTT | CSARQGPRAFF
TRBJ1-5 | TRBV15 | . | . | TGTGCCACCAGCAGCCTAGGTTTGGGGCCCCAGCATTTT | CATSSLGLGPQHF
TRBJ2-6 | TRBV9 | . | once | TGTGCCAGCAGCGTAGTAGCCCACTCTGGGGCCAACGTCCTGACTTTC | CASSVVAHSGANVLTF
TRBJ1-5 | TRBV7-6 | TRBD1 | few | TGTGCCAGCAGCCCACAGGGGAACCAGCCCCAGCATTTT | CASSPQGNQPQHF
TRBJ2-1 | TRBV11-2 | . | . | TGTGCCAGCGCGAGGAGGCCCTCCTACAATGAGCAGTTCTTC | CASARRPSYNEQFF
TRBJ1-1 | TRBV19 | . | . | TGTGCCAGTAGTATAACCCCCCCAGGGGACACTGAAGCTTTCTTT | CASSITPPGDTEAFF
TRBJ2-3 | TRBV27 | . | . | TGTGCCAGCAGTTTATCGGCGGGGACAGATACGCAGTATTTT | CASSLSAGTDTQYF
TRBJ1-1 | TRBV4-1 | . | . | TGCGCCAGCAGCCCTAGACACAACACTGAAGCTTTCTTT | CASSPRHNTEAFF
TRBJ2-1 | TRBV9 | TRBD2 | . | TGTGCCAGCAGCACCGGGGGGTGGGGCGGGTCCTACAATGAGCAGTTCTTC | CASSTGGWGGSYNEQFF